This T cell receptor beta chain was recorded in a study of blood T cells in healthy people across ages. Study details: About one barcoded TCR beta cDNA was captured per two T cells. General observations from the study: Researchers said unsorted PBMCs prevented a conclusive naive versus antigen-experienced comparison.

This clonotype turned up a few times. The target antigen is unknown. The CDR3 loop spans 15 amino acids. Germline V gene lookup returns CDR1 SNHLY and CDR2 FYNNEI. V was shortened by 4 bases and J by 5 bases, with 17 bases between the two germline ends. The second PCR ran roughly 6 to 12 cycles with a sample-barcoded 5' primer and J-beta primers. TCRdb re-derived calls from the 5' RACE reads in MiXCR, one entry per CDR3 protein. The repertoire holds about 1.8 million distinct CDR3 sequences, with around 50% as singletons. The sample taken for sequencing was blood. The rearrangement joins TRBV2 to TRBJ2-5; D might be TRBD2 (5 bases). The TCR sequence derives from a woman aged 40 to 49 in good health. CDR3 residues: CASSGGQTFGETQYF. In nucleotides, the CDR3 is TGTGCCAGCAGTGGAGGGCAGACCTTCGGGGAGACCCAGTACTTC.